These T cell receptor beta chains were read from a single sample in a study of shared clonotypes between healthy human individuals. Using immunoSEQ multiplex PCR, the repertoire was profiled, and TCRdb retains in-frame clones only, with some absent. The sample shows roughly 2.4 million clones, approximately 96% of them seen only once. Sequenced material: naive CD4+ T cells sorted from blood. These receptors were taken from a man between 18 and 29 years old in good health. CDR3s include the opening cysteine and the closing phenylalanine or tryptophan. A D gene is named only where the DNA matches it firmly. Expanded clones get a size class; other rows say once, few or many, or leave the size out.

>TRBJ2-5|-|few|TRBV4-2
TGTGCCAGCCTACTGGGGGACGTCCAAGAGACCCAGTACTTC
CASLLGDVQETQYF
>TRBJ1-2|-|-|TRBV5-1
TGCGCCAGCAGCCTAGGACCCAATGGCTACACCTTC
CASSLGPNGYTF
>TRBJ2-5|-|-|TRBV12-2
TGTGCAAGTCGCTTCCCCCCGGCGGGGAACCAAGAGACCCAGTACTTC
CASRFPPAGNQETQYF
>TRBJ2-5|-|-|TRBV10-3
TGTGCCATCAGTGAGGGAGGAGAGACCCAGTACTTC
CAISEGGETQYF
>TRBJ1-5|-|-|TRBV27
TGTGCCAGCGGGGCGGATAGCAATCAGCCCCAGCATTTT
CASGADSNQPQHF
>TRBJ2-1|-|once|TRBV12-5
TGTGCTAGTGGTCGCGACGGCCGCGCCAATGAGCAGTTCTTC
CASGRDGRANEQFF
>TRBJ1-6|TRBD1|-|TRBV6-1
TGTGCCAGCAGTTGGACAGGGGCACCCGATTCACCCCTCCACTTT
CASSWTGAPDSPLHF
>TRBJ2-7|TRBD2|-|TRBV5-4
TGTGCCAGCAGCTTGCCGGGACTAGCGGGGAACTACGAGCAGTACTTC
CASSLPGLAGNYEQYF
>TRBJ2-7|TRBD2|once|TRBV7-9
TGTGCCAGCAGCGCTCCGGGACTAGCCTACGAGCAGTACTTC
CASSAPGLAYEQYF
>TRBJ1-3|-|-|TRBV6-5
TGTGCCAGCAGTTCCCTGGACGGAGGCTCTGGAAACACCATATATTTT
CASSSLDGGSGNTIYF